The 27 T cell receptor beta chains presented below share a single source sample, sequenced in a study of blood T cell repertoires in COVID-19. The protocol was immunoSEQ multiplex PCR, while the TCRdb copy is restricted to in-frame clones and leaves out a portion. The table lists approximately 300,000 clones, 85% to 90% of them singletons. Material: peripheral blood. Receptors originate from a woman aged 40-49 years with acute or convalescent COVID-19.

The chain links TRBV3-1 (or the pseudogene TRBV3-2) to TRBJ1-3, with D hard to call. The CDR3 has 15 amino acids. V lost 0 bases, J lost 0 bases, and 6 bases lay in between. Germline CDR1 reads LGHDT; CDR2 reads YNNKEL (reference sequence). The CDR3 DNA reads TGTGCCAGCAGCCAAGATGTGCGCTCTGGAAACACCATATATTTT. This translates into CASSQDVRSGNTIYF.

This chain connects TRBV25-1 to TRBJ1-4; possible D gene TRBD1, 6 bases. Germline lookup yields CDR1 MGHDK and CDR2 SYGVNS. The length of the CDR3 is 17 residues. Trimming left V 4 bases short and J 0 bases short, with 15 bases between. The CDR3 sequence is CASSGIGGTATNEKLFF. In DNA form, the CDR3 reads TGTGCCAGCAGTGGAATTGGGGGCACGGCAACTAATGAAAAACTGTTTTTT.

This clone has only a few counts. The CDR3 DNA follows: TGTGCCAGCAGCTCCCGGGACAGGGGTACTGAAAAACTGTTTTTT. Translating it yields CASSSRDRGTEKLFF. The J gene is TRBJ1-4, the V gene TRBV7-2, with 10 bases aligning to TRBD1. This CDR3 spans 15 amino acids. The germline V gene has CDR1 SGHTA and CDR2 FQGNSA. V was pared by 4 bases and J by 7 bases, with 6 bases of the junction left unmatched.

V and J are TRBV3-1 (or the pseudogene TRBV3-2) and TRBJ2-3, with TRBD2 matching 12 bases. The germline V gene encodes CDR1 LGHDT and CDR2 YNNKEL (reference sequence). The CDR3 extends over 20 amino acids. Unmatched junction bases numbered 20, after V lost 4 bases and J lost 6 bases. This CDR3 is CASSPHPLTSGGYKGDTQYF. DNA of the CDR3: TGTGCCAGCAGCCCCCACCCCCTGACTAGCGGGGGATATAAGGGGGATACGCAGTATTTT.

V is TRBV5-1 and J is TRBJ1-1; 8 bases map to TRBD1. J lost 5 bases, V lost 0 bases, and 12 bases had no gene match. CDR3 length: 17 amino acids. Germline CDR1 reads SGHRS; CDR2 reads YFSETQ. The chain's CDR3 is CASSLGVTGVRRTEAFF. The DNA of the CDR3 is TGCGCCAGCAGCTTGGGAGTGACAGGGGTAAGACGGACTGAAGCTTTCTTT.

J is TRBJ1-2 and V is TRBV3-1 (or the pseudogene TRBV3-2); TRBD1 matches 10 bases. V shed 2 bases, J shed 11 bases, and the junction held 8 bases outside the gene matches. CDR1 is LGHDT and CDR2 is YNNKEL in the germline V gene (reference sequence). The length of the CDR3 is 14 residues. DNA of the CDR3: TGTGCCAGCAGCCAACTACCGCGGACAGGGGGGTACACCTTC. It is translated as CASSQLPRTGGYTF.

V and J are TRBV10-1 and TRBJ2-1, with TRBD2 as a possible D gene (7 bases). Germline values: CDR1 WNHNN, CDR2 SYGVQD (reference sequence). CDR3 length: 16 residues. Trimming pared 0 bases from V and 4 bases from J, leaving 13 bases between. The CDR3 DNA is TGCGCCAGCAGTGAGTCGGGAGGGGGAAATTACAATGAGCAGTTCTTC. Encoded protein: CASSESGGGNYNEQFF.

The J gene is TRBJ1-2, the V gene TRBV6-6; D is possibly TRBD1 (6 bases). The CDR3 loop spans 13 amino acids. The V and J ends lost 7 bases and 4 bases respectively, with 13 bases between them. In germline, CDR1 is MNHNY, CDR2 SVGAGI (reference sequence). This CDR3 is CASNSAGVYGYTF. The CDR3 bases are TGTGCCAGCAACTCCGCAGGGGTCTATGGCTACACCTTC.

The chain carries TRBV2 and TRBJ2-2; TRBD2 is a possible D gene (5 bases). Trimming stripped 4 bases from V and 2 bases from J, with 14 bases between. This CDR3 contains 16 residues. CDR1 is SNHLY and CDR2 is FYNNEI in the germline V gene. The CDR3 sequence: CASSGVTRPNTGELFF. The CDR3 DNA follows: TGTGCCAGCAGTGGCGTTACTAGACCTAACACCGGGGAGCTGTTTTTT.

The chain couples TRBV13 to TRBJ1-2, with D unclear. Trimming shortened V by 5 bases and J by 3 bases, and 16 bases separated the two germline ends. The length of the CDR3 is 15 residues. Germline V gene lookup returns CDR1 PRHDT and CDR2 FYEKMQ (reference sequence). CDR3 in amino acids: CASSLRIPGDYGYTF. CDR3 nucleotide sequence: TGTGCCAGCAGCCTCCGGATTCCGGGAGACTATGGCTACACCTTC.

The V and J genes are TRBV5-1 and TRBJ2-1; maybe TRBD2 (5 bases). V lost 3 bases, J lost 5 bases, and 18 bases lay in between. This CDR3 contains 16 residues. Germline V CDR1 and CDR2: SGHRS, YFSETQ. CDR3 amino acids: CASSSSGLARNNEQFF. CDR3 sequence (DNA): TGCGCCAGCAGCTCGTCAGGACTTGCCCGCAACAATGAGCAGTTCTTC.

The chain recombines TRBV29-1 with TRBJ2-5; 8 bases fit TRBD1. V trimming: 7 bases; J trimming: 4 bases; junction bases outside the gene matches: 11. Germline CDR1 is SQVTM and CDR2 is ANQGSEA. The CDR3 has 14 residues. CDR3 sequence: CSGDGTGGLETQYF. Here the CDR3 DNA reads TGCAGCGGAGACGGGACAGGCGGGTTAGAGACCCAGTACTTC. The whole variable domain, remainder taken from reference TRBV29-1 and TRBJ2-5, is SAVISQKPSRDICQRGTSLTIQCQVDSQVTMMFWYRQQPGQSLTLIATANQGSEATYESGFVIDKFPISRPNLTFSTLTVSNMSPEDSSIYLCSGDGTGGLETQYFGPGTRLLVL.

The V call is TRBV2, the J call TRBJ2-7; D perhaps matches TRBD1 (6 bases). The CDR3 length is 13 residues. The germline V gene encodes CDR1 SNHLY and CDR2 FYNNEI. Deletions cut 4 bases from V and 4 bases from J, with 11 bases between. For the CDR3, the DNA is TGTGCCAGCAGTGGCATGACAGGATACGAGCAGTACGTC. Its translation is CASSGMTGYEQYV.

The V gene is TRBV30, the J gene TRBJ1-1; no reliable D call. Trimming removed 3 bases from V and 1 base from J, with 15 bases in between. The CDR3 sequence is 15 residues long. Germline values: CDR1 GTSNPN, CDR2 SVGIG (reference sequence). The CDR3 region has the DNA TGTGCCTGGAGCGCCAAAGACACGAAGAACACTGAAGCTTTCTTT. The encoded protein is CAWSAKDTKNTEAFF. The whole variable domain, filled in from reference TRBV30 and TRBJ1-1, reads SQTIHQWPATLVQPVGSPLSLECTVEGTSNPNLYWYRQAAGRGLQLLFYSVGIGQISSEVPQNLSASRPQDRQFILSSKKLLLSDSGFYLCAWSAKDTKNTEAFFGQGTRLTVV.

This clone was observed a few times. The CDR3 DNA reads TGTGCCAGTAGTGCAGATTTCCCGAGAAACACCATATATTTT. It specifies CASSADFPRNTIYF. This sequence joins TRBV19 and TRBJ1-3, with D unresolved. The CDR3 has 14 amino acids. Per the germline V gene, CDR1 is LNHDA and CDR2 is SQIVND (reference sequence). V was clipped by 5 bases and J by 5 bases, with 13 bases between them.

The V and J genes are TRBV5-8 and TRBJ1-3; 8 bases fit TRBD1. Germline V gives CDR1 SGHTS, CDR2 YDEGEE. This CDR3 is built from 14 residues. Trimming cost V 3 bases and J 6 bases; bases outside gene matches: 5. Here the CDR3 DNA reads TGTGCCAGCAGCTCGCCGACAGGGGAAAACACCATATATTTT. Translation gives CASSSPTGENTIYF.

V and J are TRBV7-2 and TRBJ1-2; tentatively, D is TRBD1 (6 bases). With 4 bases removed from V and 6 bases from J, the gap between germline ends came to 18 bases. The germline V gene encodes CDR1 SGHTA and CDR2 FQGNSA. The CDR3 runs 15 residues. CDR3 amino acids: CASSYKQGGGHGYTF. As DNA, the CDR3 is TGTGCCAGCAGCTATAAACAGGGAGGGGGACATGGCTACACCTTC.

V and J are TRBV15 and TRBJ1-4; unclear D gene. Trimming shortened V by 0 bases and J by 4 bases, and 6 bases separated the two germline ends. CDR1 is LNHNV and CDR2 is YYDKDF in the germline V gene (reference sequence). The length of the CDR3 is 14 residues. Here the CDR3 DNA reads TGTGCCACCAGCAGAGATAACATTAATGAAAAACTGTTTTTT. Its protein is CATSRDNINEKLFF.

The chain joins TRBV21-1 to TRBJ1-1; the DNA was not compared with TRBD1, the D call given in the table. TRBV21-1 has pseudogene status. The CDR3 runs 18 residues. The CDR3 DNA sequence: TGTGCCAGCAGCAAAGGTGGGACAGGGGGTATAACGGACACTGAAGCTTTCTTT. Protein product: CASSKGGTGGITDTEAFF.

The chain carries TRBV30 and TRBJ2-3; no clear D. The CDR3 is 12 residues long. CDR1 GTSNPN and CDR2 SVGIG come from the germline V gene (reference sequence). Trimming took off 1 base at V and 8 bases at J, with 10 bases between the two ends. CDR3 sequence reads: CAWSALRGTQYF. The DNA for the CDR3 is TGTGCCTGGAGTGCCTTACGAGGTACGCAGTATTTT.

This chain joins TRBV6-5 and TRBJ1-2; 8 bases fit TRBD1. The germline V gene has CDR1 MNHEY and CDR2 SVGAGI. Losses at the gene ends were 5 bases for V and 8 bases for J; bases not matched to a gene: 13. The CDR3 contains 15 residues. This CDR3 reads CASSIQGVRGYGYTF. The CDR3 DNA reads TGTGCCAGCAGTATACAGGGGGTTCGCGGTTACGGCTACACCTTC.

The V call is TRBV3-1 (or the pseudogene TRBV3-2), the J call TRBJ1-2; D is unclear. The length of the CDR3 is 12 residues. Trimming shortened V by 2 bases and J by 7 bases, and 8 bases separated the two germline ends. CDR1 LGHDT and CDR2 YNNKEL come from the germline V gene (reference sequence). CDR3 nucleotides: TGTGCCAGCAGCCAAAGCGTGAGTGGCTACACCTTC. Residues: CASSQSVSGYTF.

The V gene is TRBV6-6, the J gene TRBJ1-1; D may be TRBD1 (6 bases). Trimming left V 0 bases short and J 5 bases short, with 10 bases between. The CDR3 contains 14 residues. The V gene's germline CDR1 is MNHNY and CDR2 SVGAGI (reference sequence). In nucleotides, the CDR3 is TGTGCCAGCAGTTACTCGGGGGCTGGAACTGAAGCTTTCTTT. As protein: CASSYSGAGTEAFF.

This chain uses TRBV7-2 with TRBJ2-1; 12 nucleotides agree with TRBD2. Germline assignment: CDR1 SGHTA and CDR2 FQGNSA. Trimming cost V 5 bases and J 3 bases; bases outside gene matches: 5. This CDR3 spans 16 amino acids. The CDR3 loop reads CASSPTSGGLYNEQFF. For the CDR3, the DNA is TGTGCCAGCAGCCCAACTAGCGGGGGGCTCTACAATGAGCAGTTCTTC.

The chain carries TRBV6-5 and TRBJ1-3; perhaps TRBD1 as D (6 bases). CDR1 MNHEY and CDR2 SVGAGI come from the germline V gene. CDR3 length equals 13 residues. V lost 8 bases and J lost 6, with 14 bases in between. Here the CDR3 reads CASCQGILNTIYF. The CDR3, as DNA: TGTGCCAGCTGCCAGGGGATATTAAACACCATATATTTT.

The CDR3 loop is CAWSGTKNEQFF. CDR3 DNA: TGTGCCTGGAGTGGGACTAAGAATGAGCAGTTCTTC. This rearrangement joins TRBV30 to TRBJ2-1, with D perhaps matching TRBD2 (6 bases). Germline CDR1 is GTSNPN and CDR2 is SVGIG (reference sequence). The ends were cut back, 1 base at V and 7 bases at J, with 8 bases in the middle. This CDR3 spans 12 amino acids.

The CDR3 DNA sequence: TGTGCCAGCAACGGACAGGGAAGTCAGCCCCAGCATTTT. Translation gives CASNGQGSQPQHF. The V and J genes are TRBV5-8 and TRBJ1-5, with 8 bases identical to TRBD1. This CDR3 is 13 amino acids long. Germline V gene lookup returns CDR1 SGHTS and CDR2 YDEGEE. The V segment lost 6 bases and the J segment 6 bases; nucleotides outside the gene matches: 5.